The 6 T cell receptor beta chains presented below share a single source sample, sequenced in a study of vaccination and CD4 T cells after COVID-19. TCRdb reprocessed the PCR reads with MiXCR, giving one entry per CDR3 protein. The sample lists tens of thousands of distinct CDR3 sequences; about 60% were seen once. The sequencing here drew on CD4+ T cells from blood, taken before SARS-CoV-2 vaccination. Every receptor here comes from a human donor who had recovered from COVID-19.

CDR3 protein: CASSPSGQGAYEQYF. In nucleotides, the CDR3 is TGTGCCAGCAGTCCCTCCGGACAGGGGGCATACGAGCAGTACTTC. This sequence joins TRBV28 and TRBJ2-1, with 11 bases matching TRBD1. The better agreement between TRBJ2-7 and the DNA end casts doubt on the J call. The CDR3 contains 15 residues. Germline V gives CDR1 MDHEN, CDR2 SYDVKM.

This clonotype has only a few counts. The genes are TRBV27 and TRBJ2-3; D is undetermined. The CDR3 totals 14 residues. V lost 4 bases, J lost 0 bases, and 8 bases lay in between. The V gene's germline CDR1 is MNHEY and CDR2 SMNVEV (reference sequence). The CDR3 nucleotides read TGTGCCAGCAGTTCACTTGACAGCACAGATACGCAGTATTTT. It specifies CASSSLDSTDTQYF.

V gene TRBV27 combines with J gene TRBJ1-1, with a possible D match to TRBD1 (5 bases). CDR1 and CDR2 from the germline V gene are MNHEY and SMNVEV (reference sequence). This CDR3 has 13 residues. Trimming took off 0 bases at V and 4 bases at J, with 6 bases between the two ends. The CDR3 DNA reads as TGTGCCAGCAGTTTATCAGGGGCCACTGAAGCTTTCTTT. It codes for CASSLSGATEAFF.

The genes are TRBV2 and TRBJ2-2, with unresolved D. The V and J ends lost 2 bases and 4 bases respectively, with 5 bases between them. The CDR3 runs 13 residues. Germline lookup yields CDR1 SNHLY and CDR2 FYNNEI. The CDR3 spells CASSEFGTGELFF. The CDR3 DNA follows: TGTGCCAGCAGTGAATTCGGCACCGGGGAGCTGTTTTTT.

CDR3 region: CASSLLKGSGRETQYF. DNA for the CDR3: TGTGCCAGCAGCTTATTGAAGGGTTCGGGTCGGGAGACCCAGTACTTC. The V call is TRBV7-9, the J call TRBJ2-5; no clear D gene. The V and J ends lost 2 bases and 5 bases respectively, with 18 bases between them. The CDR3 sequence is 16 residues long. Germline CDR1 and CDR2: SEHNR and FQNEAQ (reference sequence). Full variable domain (missing parts from reference TRBV7-9 and TRBJ2-5): DTGVSQNPRHKITKRGQNVTFRCDPISEHNRLYWYRQTLGQGPEFLTYFQNEAQLEKSRLLSDRFSAERPKGSFSTLEIQRTEQGDSAMYLCASSLLKGSGRETQYFGPGTRLLVL.

V is TRBV10-3 and J is TRBJ2-3; tentatively, D is TRBD1 (5 bases). V lost 10 bases, J lost 0 bases, and 8 bases lay in between. The CDR3 loop spans 12 amino acids. Germline V lookup: CDR1 ENHRY, CDR2 SYGVKD. CDR3 sequence: CATRASTDTQYF. Written as DNA, the CDR3 is TGTGCCACCAGGGCTAGCACAGATACGCAGTATTTT.